Sequencing of this T cell receptor (beta chain) was carried out in a study of T-cell reconstitution after alpha-beta-depleted transplantation in children. This clonotype has more than one count but fewer than ten. Preparation of the TCRbeta library was carried out with unique molecular identifiers. Each CDR3 protein gets one entry after TCRdb re-called the PCR reads with MiXCR. The data hold approximately 270,000 distinct CDR3 sequences, with approximately 9.8% observed a single time. Per the germline V gene, CDR1 is SGHVS and CDR2 is FQNEAQ. This CDR3 comprises 17 residues. J was trimmed by 0 bases and V by 7 bases; bases with no gene match: 11.

V usage is TRBV7-8 and J usage is TRBJ2-3; 9 nucleotides align to TRBD2. The sample here was PBMCs from the stem cell graft donor, taken from the stem cell graft. The receptor was derived from a human donor who donated a stem cell graft to a child with SCID. The CDR3 spells CASNNKRSGGSTDTQYF. CDR3 coding DNA: TGTGCCAGCAACAATAAGAGGAGCGGGGGGAGCACAGATACGCAGTATTTT.